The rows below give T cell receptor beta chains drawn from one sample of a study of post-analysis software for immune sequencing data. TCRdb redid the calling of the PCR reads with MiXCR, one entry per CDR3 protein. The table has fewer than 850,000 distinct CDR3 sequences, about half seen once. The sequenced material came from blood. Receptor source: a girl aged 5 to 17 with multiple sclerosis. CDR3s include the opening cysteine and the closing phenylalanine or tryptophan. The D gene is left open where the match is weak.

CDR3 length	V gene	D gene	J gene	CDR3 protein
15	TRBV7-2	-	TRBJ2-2	CASSFVGLYTGELFF
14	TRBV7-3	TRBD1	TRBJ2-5	CASSKDRKQETQYF
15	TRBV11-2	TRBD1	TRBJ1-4	CASSYRQGLNEKLFF
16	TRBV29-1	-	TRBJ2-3	CSVEDIDPGSTDTQYF
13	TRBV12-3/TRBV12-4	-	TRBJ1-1	CASSTGTNTEAFF
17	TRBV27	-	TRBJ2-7	CASSLRLGLESSYEQYF
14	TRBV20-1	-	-	CSARLASPFAEQYF
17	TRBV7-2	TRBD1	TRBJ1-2	CASSRRDRGSIDYGYTF
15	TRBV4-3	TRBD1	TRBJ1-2	CASSQDQQGGYGYTF
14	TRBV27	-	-	CASSPLERSDEQYF
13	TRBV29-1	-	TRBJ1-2	CSVAGDPNYGYTF
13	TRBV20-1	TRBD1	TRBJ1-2	CSANGQGGYGYTF
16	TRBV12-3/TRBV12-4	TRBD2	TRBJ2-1	CASSDSGGLSYNEQFF
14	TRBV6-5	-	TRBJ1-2	CASSSETGAWGYTF
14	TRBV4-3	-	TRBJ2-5	CASSQDKGLTEQYF
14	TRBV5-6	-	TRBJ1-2	CASSLGQLYYGYTF
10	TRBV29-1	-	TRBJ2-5	CSVGLREQYF
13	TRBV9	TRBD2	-	CARTSGSPYEQYF
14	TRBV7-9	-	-	CASSPVFGEETQYF
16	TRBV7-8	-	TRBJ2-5	CASTHGGDEGWETQYF
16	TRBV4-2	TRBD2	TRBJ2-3	CASSQVASGVTDTQYF
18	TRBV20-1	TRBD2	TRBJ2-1	CSARDWGGRNPNYNEQFF
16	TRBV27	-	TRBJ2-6	CASTYKPVSGANVLTF
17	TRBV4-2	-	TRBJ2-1	CASSQDTATTRGNEQFF
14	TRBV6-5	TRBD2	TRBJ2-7	CASRLAGAVYEQYF
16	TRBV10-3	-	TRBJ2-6	CAISGPVGSGANVLTF
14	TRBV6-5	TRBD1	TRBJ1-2	CASSYRDSNYGYTF
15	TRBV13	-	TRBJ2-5	CASSLPSDSRGTQYF
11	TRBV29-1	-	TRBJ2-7	CSVKESYEQYF
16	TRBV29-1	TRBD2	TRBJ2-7	CSVVTSGSVGSYEQYF
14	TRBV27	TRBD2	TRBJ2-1	CASGGTSLYNEQFF
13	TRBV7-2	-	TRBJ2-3	CASSFPGTSQGYF
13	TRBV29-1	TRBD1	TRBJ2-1	CSVEKGAWNEQFF